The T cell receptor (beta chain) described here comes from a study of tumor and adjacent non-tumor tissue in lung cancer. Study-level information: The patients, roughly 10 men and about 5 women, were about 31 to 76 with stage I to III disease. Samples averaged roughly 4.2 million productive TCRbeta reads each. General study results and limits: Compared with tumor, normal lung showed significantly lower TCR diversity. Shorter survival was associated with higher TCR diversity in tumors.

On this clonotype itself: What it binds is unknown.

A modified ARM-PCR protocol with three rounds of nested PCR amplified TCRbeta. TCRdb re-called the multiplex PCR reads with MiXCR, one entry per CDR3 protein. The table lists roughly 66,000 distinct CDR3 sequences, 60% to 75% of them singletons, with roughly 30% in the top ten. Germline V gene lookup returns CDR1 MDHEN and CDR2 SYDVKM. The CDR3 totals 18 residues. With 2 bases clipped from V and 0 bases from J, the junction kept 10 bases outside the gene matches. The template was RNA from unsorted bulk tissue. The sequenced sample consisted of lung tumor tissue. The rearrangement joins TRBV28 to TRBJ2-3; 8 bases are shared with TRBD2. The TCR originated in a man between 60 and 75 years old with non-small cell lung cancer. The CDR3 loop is CASSLGWTSWVSTDTQYF. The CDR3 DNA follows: TGTGCCAGCAGTTTAGGTTGGACTAGCTGGGTTAGCACAGATACGCAGTATTTT.